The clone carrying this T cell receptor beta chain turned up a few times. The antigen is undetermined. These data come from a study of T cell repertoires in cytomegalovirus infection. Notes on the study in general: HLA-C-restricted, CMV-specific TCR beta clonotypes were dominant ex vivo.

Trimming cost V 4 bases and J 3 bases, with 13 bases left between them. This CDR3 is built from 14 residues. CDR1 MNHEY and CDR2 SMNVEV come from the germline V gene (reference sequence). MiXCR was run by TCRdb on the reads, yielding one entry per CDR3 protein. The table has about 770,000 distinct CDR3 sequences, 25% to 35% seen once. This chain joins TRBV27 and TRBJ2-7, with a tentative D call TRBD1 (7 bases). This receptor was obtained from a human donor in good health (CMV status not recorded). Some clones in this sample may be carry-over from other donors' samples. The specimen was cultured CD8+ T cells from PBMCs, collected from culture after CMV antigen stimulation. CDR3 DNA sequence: TGTGCCAGCAGTTCAGGGGGGCACATCTACGAGCAGTACTTC. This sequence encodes CASSSGGHIYEQYF.